The 23 T cell receptor beta chains below were found in one sample sequenced in a study of blood T cells in healthy people across ages. For the second PCR, which ran for roughly 6 to 12 cycles, a sample-barcoded 5' primer and a J-beta primer mix were used. TCRdb redid the calling of the 5' RACE reads with MiXCR, one entry per CDR3 protein. The sample records 1.5 million to 2 million distinct CDR3 sequences, 28% being singletons. Sequenced sample: blood. The source of these receptors is a woman in her thirties in good health.

There are a few counts of this clonotype. This chain joins TRBV29-1 and TRBJ1-2; 8 nucleotides align to TRBD1. The CDR3 is 12 residues long. Germline lookup yields CDR1 SQVTM and CDR2 ANQGSEA. J was trimmed by 3 bases and V by 4 bases; bases with no gene match: 1. CDR3 DNA sequence: TGCAGCGTTGCAGGGGGCGACTATGGCTACACCTTC. This sequence encodes CSVAGGDYGYTF.

The chain has TRBV24-1 and TRBJ2-2; no clear D. Germline CDR1 is KGHDR and CDR2 is SFDVKD. Trimming cost V 9 bases and J 6 bases, with 10 bases left between them. CDR3 size: 12 residues. CDR3 coding DNA: TGTGCCACCCAAGCTTTCTCCGGGGAGCTGTTTTTT. Its protein product is CATQAFSGELFF.

There are a few counts of this clonotype. The CDR3 DNA reads TGTGCTAGTGGTTTGGGGGGTGTAGGCTATGGCTACACCTTC. It yields the protein CASGLGGVGYGYTF. The chain is built from TRBV12-5 and TRBJ1-2; D not certain. Germline assignment: CDR1 LGHNT and CDR2 FRNRAP. Trimming cost V 1 base and J 4 bases, with 10 bases left between them. This CDR3 spans 14 amino acids.

This clonotype was recorded many times. This chain uses TRBV6-1 with TRBJ2-3; D possibly corresponds to TRBD2 (5 bases). Germline V gene lookup returns CDR1 MNHNS and CDR2 SASEGT. The CDR3 has 15 amino acids. Deletions cut 4 bases from V and 1 base from J, with 12 bases between. CDR3 sequence (DNA): TGTGCCAGCAGTGTGGAGGAGCGAGGCACAGATACGCAGTATTTT. It specifies CASSVEERGTDTQYF.

V gene TRBV24-1 combines with J gene TRBJ2-2; 8 nucleotides match TRBD1. CDR1 KGHDR and CDR2 SFDVKD come from the germline V gene. The CDR3 loop spans 15 amino acids. V gave up 5 bases and J gave up 3 bases; unmatched junction bases: 4. As DNA, the CDR3 is TGTGCCACCAGTGCCGGGACAGGCTACACCGGGGAGCTGTTTTTT. It specifies CATSAGTGYTGELFF.

This clonotype was seen ten or more times. The chain carries TRBV4-3 and TRBJ2-3; weak D call: TRBD2 (6 bases). Germline CDR1 is LGHNA and CDR2 is YSLEER. The CDR3 sequence is 15 residues long. V was pared by 3 bases and J by 2 bases, with 12 bases between. Here the CDR3 DNA reads TGCGCCAGCAGCCAGCGGGACTCCCACACAGATACGCAGTATTTT. Encoded protein: CASSQRDSHTDTQYF.

This clonotype has at least ten counts. The junction shows a germline mismatch at one end, possibly a read error. This rearrangement joins TRBV14 to TRBJ1-2; tentatively, D is TRBD1 (5 bases). The CDR3 covers 13 residues. CDR1 and CDR2 (germline): SGHDN, FVKESK. CDR3 in amino acids: CASSQGQGYGYTF. The CDR3 DNA is TGCGCCAGCAGCCAAGGTCAGGGCTATGGCTACACCTTC.

Notes on this clonotype: This may be a read error: a much more frequent sequence differs by one nucleotide. J is TRBJ2-5 and V is TRBV20-1; either TRBD1 or TRBD2 may supply D (6 bases each). The germline CDR1 and CDR2 sequences are DFQATT and SNEGSKA (reference sequence). The CDR3 is made up of 14 amino acids. The V gene lost 5 bases and the J gene lost 5 bases, with 18 bases spanning the gap. The CDR3 is CSAGRTSQGETQYF. The CDR3, as DNA: TGCAGTGCTGGCCGAACTAGCCAGGGGGAGACCCAGTACTTC.

The chain joins TRBV30 to TRBJ1-4, with D unresolved. The V gene lost 4 bases and the J gene lost 9 bases, with 9 bases spanning the gap. The germline V gene has CDR1 GTSNPN and CDR2 SVGIG (reference sequence). The CDR3 loop spans 11 amino acids. CDR3 coding DNA: TGTGCCTGGACCCAGAGTCAAAAACTGTTTTTT. Translated, it gives CAWTQSQKLFF.

The gene calls are TRBV7-7 and TRBJ2-1; D unresolved. The assigned J gene may be wrong: the sequence end matches TRBJ2-7 better. Germline CDR1 SSHAT, CDR2 FNYEAQ (reference sequence). The CDR3 has 14 residues. The CDR3 DNA follows: TGTGCCAGCAGTCGCGGCCAGCCGCCAAATGAGCAGTACTTC. Its protein product is CASSRGQPPNEQYF.

The V and J genes are TRBV2 and TRBJ2-4, with D unresolved. TRBJ2-7 matches the DNA end more closely, so the J call is doubtful. Germline lookup yields CDR1 SNHLY and CDR2 FYNNEI. The CDR3 length is 11 residues. CDR3 sequence: CASTGDCEQYF. The CDR3 DNA is TGTGCCAGCACCGGTGACTGCGAGCAGTACTTC.

Turning to this clonotype: This may stem from a read error, because a much larger clone lies one nucleotide away. The V gene is TRBV29-1, the J gene TRBJ2-1, with D possibly matching TRBD2 (6 bases). Germline assignment: CDR1 SQVTM and CDR2 ANQGSEA. The CDR3 loop spans 15 amino acids. V was shortened by 1 base and J by 3 bases, with 13 bases between the two germline ends. CDR3 in DNA: TGCAGCGTTGAAGGGGTAGCGGCTCGCTACAATGAGCAGTTCTTC. Translated, it gives CSVEGVAARYNEQFF.

This sequence joins TRBV12-3 or TRBV12-4 and TRBJ1-5, with D uncertain. Trimming cost V 6 bases and J 1 base, with 7 bases left between them. The CDR3 runs to 13 residues. The CDR3 DNA sequence: TGTGCCAGCAGCACACAGAGCAATCAGCCCCAGCATTTT. Protein sequence: CASSTQSNQPQHF.

There are many counts of this clonotype. The rearrangement joins TRBV18 to TRBJ2-3; 8 nucleotides align to TRBD1. The trim removed 0 bases at V and 4 bases at J, leaving 3 bases unmatched. Germline CDR1 KGHSH, CDR2 LQKENI. The length of the CDR3 is 15 residues. CDR3 in amino acids: CASSPPSQGADTQYF. The DNA for the CDR3 is TGTGCCAGCTCACCACCGTCACAGGGGGCAGATACGCAGTATTTT.

The chain recombines TRBV3-1 with TRBJ1-3; D remains unclear. The V gene's germline CDR1 is LGHDT and CDR2 YNNKEL (reference sequence). Trimming shortened V by 3 bases and J by 2 bases, and 11 bases separated the two germline ends. The CDR3 covers 15 residues. As DNA, the CDR3 is TGTGCCAGCAGCCAGCTACCGGGTCCTGGAAACACCATATATTTT. Protein sequence: CASSQLPGPGNTIYF.

Many counts were recorded for this clonotype. The chain is built from TRBV7-9 and TRBJ1-5; TRBD1 matches at 9 bases. The CDR3 extends over 12 amino acids. Trimming removed 8 bases from V and 6 bases from J; junction bases left unmatched: 2. From germline, CDR1 is SEHNR and CDR2 FQNEAQ (reference sequence). The DNA of the CDR3 is TGTGCCAGCGAGACAGGGGGTCAGCCCCAGCATTTT. Its translation: CASETGGQPQHF.

CDR3 sequence reads: CASGAPNRVSYNEQFF. CDR3 bases: TGCGCCAGCGGGGCCCCAAACAGGGTCTCCTACAATGAGCAGTTCTTC. The V and J genes are TRBV5-1 and TRBJ2-1, with D possibly TRBD1 on 6 matching bases. The germline V gene has CDR1 SGHRS and CDR2 YFSETQ. The CDR3 spans 16 residues. V lost 7 bases to trimming and J lost 0 bases, with 17 bases between them. Looking up the rest from reference TRBV5-1 and TRBJ2-1 gives the full variable domain: KAGVTQTPRYLIKTRGQQVTLSCSPISGHRSVSWYQQTPGQGLQFLFEYFSETQRNKGNFPGRFSGRQFSNSRSEMNVSTLELGDSALYLCASGAPNRVSYNEQFFGPGTRLTVL.

This clonotype has a count of ten or more. The chain carries TRBV20-1 and TRBJ2-7; 11 bases are shared with TRBD2. The CDR3 is made up of 15 amino acids. Germline assignment: CDR1 DFQATT and CDR2 SNEGSKA (reference sequence). With V trimmed by 5 bases and J by 7 bases, 13 bases remained unmatched. DNA of the CDR3: TGCAGTGCTCCTGGGACTAGCGGCGTAAGCGGAGAGCAGTACTTC. The encoded protein is CSAPGTSGVSGEQYF.

The rearrangement links TRBV5-1 to TRBJ2-7; D is ambiguous. This CDR3 spans 17 amino acids. CDR1 is SGHRS and CDR2 is YFSETQ in the germline V gene. Trimming removed 0 bases from V and 0 bases from J, with 16 bases in between. For the CDR3, the DNA is TGCGCCAGCAGCTTGGAAGGTCGCGTCAGAGCCTCCTACGAGCAGTACTTC. Translating it yields CASSLEGRVRASYEQYF.

The genes are TRBV30 and TRBJ1-5, with no clear D. The germline V gene encodes CDR1 GTSNPN and CDR2 SVGIG (reference sequence). The V end was cut by 2 bases, the J end by 0 bases, with 5 bases between. CDR3 size: 13 residues. The CDR3: CAWSLASNQPQHF. Here the CDR3 DNA reads TGTGCCTGGAGTCTGGCTAGCAATCAGCCCCAGCATTTT.

This clonotype was counted at least ten times. The chain joins TRBV5-1 to TRBJ2-3; TRBD1 matches at 8 bases. Germline V gene data show CDR1 as SGHRS and CDR2 as YFSETQ. The CDR3 is 15 residues long. V trimming: 4 bases; J trimming: 2 bases; junction bases outside the gene matches: 6. The CDR3 DNA follows: TGCGCCAGCAGCCCAGGACAGGGAGTCACAGATACGCAGTATTTT. Its protein product is CASSPGQGVTDTQYF.

V usage is TRBV20-1 and J usage is TRBJ2-1; 9 bases match TRBD2. Germline-derived CDR1 and CDR2 are DFQATT and SNEGSKA (reference sequence). This CDR3 is built from 15 residues. Here the CDR3 reads CSGQRGGGADNEQFF. The CDR3 nucleotides are TGCAGCGGTCAAAGAGGCGGGGGGGCGGACAATGAGCAGTTCTTC.

This clonotype was seen many times. The rearrangement uses TRBV5-1 and TRBJ2-1; no definite D call. The CDR3 sequence is 15 residues long. CDR1 SGHRS and CDR2 YFSETQ come from the germline V gene. V lost 0 bases and J 2 bases, leaving 9 bases between the germline ends. DNA for the CDR3: TGCGCCAGCAGCTTGGCCGTGATGACCTACAATGAGCAGTTCTTC. It is translated as CASSLAVMTYNEQFF.